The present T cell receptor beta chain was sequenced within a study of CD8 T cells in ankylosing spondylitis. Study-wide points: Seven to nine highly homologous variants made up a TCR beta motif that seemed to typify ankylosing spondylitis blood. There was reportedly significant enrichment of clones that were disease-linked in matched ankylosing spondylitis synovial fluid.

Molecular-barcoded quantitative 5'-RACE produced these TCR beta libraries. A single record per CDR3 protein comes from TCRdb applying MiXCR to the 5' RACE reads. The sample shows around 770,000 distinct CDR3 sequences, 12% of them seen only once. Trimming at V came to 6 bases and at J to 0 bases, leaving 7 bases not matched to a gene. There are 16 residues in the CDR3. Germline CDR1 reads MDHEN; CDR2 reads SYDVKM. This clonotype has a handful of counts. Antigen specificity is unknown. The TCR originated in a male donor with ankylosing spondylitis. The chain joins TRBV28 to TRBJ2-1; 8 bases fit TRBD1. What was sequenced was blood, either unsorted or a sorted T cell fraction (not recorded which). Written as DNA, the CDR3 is TGTGCCAGCAGCTCTCAGGGGGCTCGCTCCTACAATGAGCAGTTCTTC. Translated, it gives CASSSQGARSYNEQFF.